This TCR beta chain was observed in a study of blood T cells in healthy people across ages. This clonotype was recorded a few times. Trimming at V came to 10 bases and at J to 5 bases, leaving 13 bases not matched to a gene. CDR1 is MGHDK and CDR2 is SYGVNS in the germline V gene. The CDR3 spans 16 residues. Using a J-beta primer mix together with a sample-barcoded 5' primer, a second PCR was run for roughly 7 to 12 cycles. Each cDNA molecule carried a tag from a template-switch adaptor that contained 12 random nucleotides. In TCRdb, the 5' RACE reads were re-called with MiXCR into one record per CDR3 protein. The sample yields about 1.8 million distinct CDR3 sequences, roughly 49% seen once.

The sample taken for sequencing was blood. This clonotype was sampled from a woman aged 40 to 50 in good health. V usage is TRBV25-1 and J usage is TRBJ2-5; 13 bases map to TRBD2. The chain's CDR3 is CATGTSGALPWETQYF. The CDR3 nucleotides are TGTGCCACCGGGACTAGCGGGGCCCTACCGTGGGAGACCCAGTACTTC.